The source of this TCR beta chain is a study of cytomegalovirus exposure and HLA in healthy donors. Study conclusions and caveats: A link between a missense DCLRE1C variant and TCR beta V- and J-gene trimming emerged from a later analysis. The HLA-A and HLA-B alleles of most subjects were reportedly predicted accurately from TCR beta sequences. What was likely a sequencing artifact was a cluster of highly shared sequence variants.

PCR employed 60 Vbeta and 13 Jbeta primers. The repertoire was sequenced with immunoSEQ multiplex PCR; TCRdb's copy has only in-frame clones and lacks some. The profile shows some 120,000 clones, more than 70% of them singletons. Germline CDR1 reads GTSNPN; CDR2 reads SVGIG (reference sequence). This CDR3 comprises 13 residues. V dropped 5 bases and J dropped 7 bases, with 15 bases sitting between them. Notes on this clone: Antigen unknown.

The chain combines TRBV30 with TRBJ1-5; D perhaps matches TRBD1 (6 bases). Sequencing was carried out using PBMCs. The sequence was collected from a woman aged 45-59 years in good health and CMV-seropositive. The CDR3 loop is CAWSGQGHQPQHF. CDR3 DNA sequence: TGTGCCTGGTCCGGGCAGGGGCACCAGCCCCAGCATTTT.